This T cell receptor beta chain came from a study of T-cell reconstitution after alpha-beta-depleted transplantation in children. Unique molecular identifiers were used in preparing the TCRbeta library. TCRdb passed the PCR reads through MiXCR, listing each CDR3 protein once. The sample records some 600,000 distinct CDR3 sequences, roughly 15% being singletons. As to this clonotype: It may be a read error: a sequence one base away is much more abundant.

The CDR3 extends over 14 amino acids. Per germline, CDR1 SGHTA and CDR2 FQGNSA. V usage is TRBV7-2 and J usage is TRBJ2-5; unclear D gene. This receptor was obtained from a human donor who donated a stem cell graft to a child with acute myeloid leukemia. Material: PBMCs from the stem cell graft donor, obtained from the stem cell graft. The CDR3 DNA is TGTGCCGGCAGCTTCCGCGCACTCGAAGAGACCCAGTACTTC. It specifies CAGSFRALEETQYF.